This T cell receptor (beta chain) was retrieved from a study of blood T cell repertoires in COVID-19. The overall study: The analysed material was cDNA or gDNA that came from T cells, B-cell-depleted T cells, or PBMCs.

This clone showed up just a few times. This table comes from immunoSEQ multiplex PCR, and its TCRdb copy is limited to in-frame clones, with some not included. The sample has 200,000 to 250,000 clones, 87% seen once. Germline V gene sequence: CDR1 SGHNT, CDR2 YYREEE (reference sequence). The CDR3 has 14 residues. Trimming removed 1 base from V and 4 bases from J; junction bases left unmatched: 4. The chain uses TRBV5-4 and TRBJ1-1; 7 positions agree with TRBD1. The receptor comes from a woman under 30 who had recovered from COVID-19. The sample taken for sequencing was peripheral blood. The CDR3 DNA sequence: TGTGCCAGCAGCTTGAAGGGGGCTGGCACTGAAGCTTTCTTT. Amino acid sequence: CASSLKGAGTEAFF. Complete variable domain (other parts from reference TRBV5-4 and TRBJ1-1): ETGVTQSPTHLIKTRGQQVTLRCSSQSGHNTVSWYQQALGQGPQFIFQYYREEENGRGNFPPRFSGLQFPNYSSELNVNALELDDSALYLCASSLKGAGTEAFFGQGTRLTVV.